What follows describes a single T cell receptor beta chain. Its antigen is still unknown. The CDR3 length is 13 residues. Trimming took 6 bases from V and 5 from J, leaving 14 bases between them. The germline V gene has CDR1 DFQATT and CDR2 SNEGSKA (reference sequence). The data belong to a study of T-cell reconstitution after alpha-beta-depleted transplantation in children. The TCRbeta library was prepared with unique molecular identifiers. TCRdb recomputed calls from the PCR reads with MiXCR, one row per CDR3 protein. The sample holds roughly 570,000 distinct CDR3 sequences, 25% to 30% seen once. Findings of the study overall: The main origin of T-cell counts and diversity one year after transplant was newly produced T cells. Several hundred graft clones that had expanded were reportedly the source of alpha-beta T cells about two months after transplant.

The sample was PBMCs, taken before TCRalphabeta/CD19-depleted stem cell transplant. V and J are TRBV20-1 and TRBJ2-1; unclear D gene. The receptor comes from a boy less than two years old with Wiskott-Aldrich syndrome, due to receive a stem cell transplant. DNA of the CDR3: TGCAGTGCCCAATTGTCCGTCAACAATGAGCAGTTCTTC. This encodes CSAQLSVNNEQFF.